The 17 T cell receptor beta chains presented below share a single source sample, sequenced in a study of CD8+CD57+ T cells in acquired aplastic anemia. Genomic DNA templated the TCR beta VDJ and CDR3 profiling. TCRdb ran MiXCR on the reads and lists one entry per CDR3 protein. This table holds roughly 250,000 distinct CDR3 sequences, 65% to 90% found once. The authors sequenced patients whose flow cytometry had shown CD8+CD57+ cell expansion. Material: sorted CD4+, CD8+, or CD8+CD57+ T cells (not recorded which) from PBMCs. The receptor set was obtained from a human donor with aplastic anemia.

Of note for this clonotype: This CDR3 fails to terminate in the conserved phenylalanine or tryptophan, so it likely reflects a read error. It is unclear where the CDR3 begins or ends on the DNA, so no DNA is shown, and the CDR3 is as TCRdb lists it. The V call is TRBV7-9, the J call TRBJ2-5; the D segment call TRBD1 is taken from the table without a DNA check. CDR1 is SEHNR and CDR2 is FQNEAQ in the germline V gene (reference sequence). 12 amino acids form the CDR3, both terminal residues included. The CDR3 sequence is CAGQGANGTKET.

CDR3 protein: CASSLVSGSEYF. CDR3 in DNA: TGCGCCAGCAGCTTGGTTTCAGGGTCGGAGTACTTC. The rearrangement links TRBV5-1 to TRBJ2-4, with D perhaps TRBD1 (5 bases). The ends were cut back, 0 bases at V and 14 bases at J, with 12 bases in the middle. There are 12 residues in the CDR3. CDR1 is SGHRS, CDR2 YFSETQ, per germline.

Points on this clonotype: Relative to the germline gene, one junction end is altered; a read error may explain this. This rearrangement joins TRBV7-6 to TRBJ2-1, with 8 bases fitting TRBD1. Germline-derived CDR1 and CDR2 are SGHVS and FNYEAQ. The CDR3 sequence is 16 residues long. The CDR3 nucleotides are TGTGCCAGCAGTTCAGACAGGGGCAATTCAAGCCATGACCAGTTCTTC. It codes for CASSSDRGNSSHDQFF.

J is TRBJ1-1 and V is TRBV4-3; perhaps TRBD1 as D (5 bases). The V and J ends lost 10 bases and 4 bases respectively, with 10 bases between them. CDR1 is LGHNA, CDR2 YSLEER, per germline. The CDR3 is made up of 11 amino acids. The CDR3 DNA reads as TGCGCCATCACCAGGGTCACTGAAGCTTTCTTT. This gives the protein CAITRVTEAFF.

As for this clonotype: The junction departs from the called germline gene at one end, perhaps through a read error. The CDR3 reads CASGGEGEDKQYF. For the CDR3, the DNA is TGTGCCAGCGGGGGAGAAGGGGAAGATAAGCAGTATTTT. The chain joins TRBV9 to TRBJ2-3; D might be TRBD1 or TRBD2, each matching 5 bases. This CDR3 region has 13 residues. Per the germline V gene, CDR1 is SGDLS and CDR2 is YYNGEE.

This chain joins TRBV11-3 and TRBJ1-5; TRBD1 is a possible D gene (6 bases). The V gene's germline CDR1 is SGHNT and CDR2 YENEEA. The CDR3 sequence is 16 residues long. Trimming left V 0 bases short and J 3 bases short, with 12 bases between. DNA for the CDR3: TGTGCCAGCAGCTTAGATCTGACAGGCTACAATCAGCCCCAGCATTTT. Residues: CASSLDLTGYNQPQHF.

This clonotype was seen once. The V gene is TRBV7-8, the J gene TRBJ2-7; a weak D match, TRBD2 (5 bases). Trimming shortened V by 0 bases and J by 1 base, and 19 bases separated the two germline ends. The V gene's germline CDR1 is SGHVS and CDR2 FQNEAQ. The CDR3 extends over 18 amino acids. CDR3 nucleotides: TGTGCCAGCAGCTTAGCGCGAGGCCGGGATGCGCTGTCCTACGAGCAGTACGTC. Protein product: CASSLARGRDALSYEQYV.

This sequence joins TRBV9 and TRBJ2-5; D gene unclear. Deletions cut 3 bases from V and 2 bases from J, with 8 bases between. CDR3 size: 13 residues. Germline V gives CDR1 SGDLS, CDR2 YYNGEE. CDR3 region: CASSEGRQETQYF. CDR3 nucleotides: TGTGCCAGCAGCGAGGGCAGGCAAGAGACCCAGTACTTC. The full variable domain, with the rest looked up from reference TRBV9 and TRBJ2-5, is DSGVTQTPKHLITATGQRVTLRCSPRSGDLSVYWYQQSLDQGLQFLIQYYNGEERAKGNILERFSAQQFPDLHSELNLSSLELGDSALYFCASSEGRQETQYFGPGTRLLVL.

Here the CDR3 reads CASSPGAKTVQETQYF. The CDR3 bases are TGTGCCAGCAGCCCGGGGGCGAAGACGGTGCAAGAGACCCAGTACTTC. The chain has TRBV7-9 and TRBJ2-5, with D possibly called TRBD1 or TRBD2 (6 bases each). The germline gives CDR1 SEHNR, CDR2 FQNEAQ (reference sequence). The V and J ends lost 5 bases and 2 bases respectively, with 18 bases between them. The CDR3 loop spans 16 amino acids. The entire variable domain, with the rest obtained from reference TRBV7-9 and TRBJ2-5, is as follows: DTGVSQNPRHKITKRGQNVTFRCDPISEHNRLYWYRQTLGQGPEFLTYFQNEAQLEKSRLLSDRFSAERPKGSFSTLEIQRTEQGDSAMYLCASSPGAKTVQETQYFGPGTRLLVL.

The CDR3, as DNA: TGTGCCAGCAGCTTGAGTTGGGATAATTCACCCCTCCACTACACCTTC. Its translation is CASSLSWDNSPLHYTF. V and J are TRBV7-6 and TRBJ1-2; no clear D gene. This CDR3 has 16 residues. V was trimmed by 3 bases and J by 10 bases, leaving 24 bases between them. The germline V gene has CDR1 SGHVS and CDR2 FNYEAQ.

The chain has TRBV27 and TRBJ1-3; possible D gene TRBD1, 6 bases. This CDR3 region has 14 residues. Germline lookup yields CDR1 MNHEY and CDR2 SMNVEV (reference sequence). V lost 5 bases to trimming and J lost 3 bases, with 11 bases between them. CDR3 in DNA: TGTGCCAGCAGTGAACAGGGACTTGGAAACACCATATATTTT. This codes for CASSEQGLGNTIYF.

In the case of this clonotype: This CDR3 is missing its conserved last phenylalanine or tryptophan, likely due to a read error. The limits of the CDR3 on the DNA are not certain, so only TCRdb's listed CDR3 is given. The chain combines TRBV7-8 with TRBJ2-5; the D call in the table, TRBD1, was not verified against the DNA. CDR1 is SGHVS, CDR2 FQNEAQ, per germline. Inclusive of both ends, the CDR3 amounts to 12 amino acids. CDR3 protein: CAGRGPTEGTAL.

A remark on this clonotype: Compared with germline, one end of the junction differs, possibly owing to a read error. V is TRBV7-8 and J is TRBJ2-1, with TRBD2 matching 7 bases. TRBJ2-7 matches the DNA end more closely, so the J call is doubtful. CDR1 is SGHVS and CDR2 is FQNEAQ in the germline V gene. The CDR3 has 14 residues. DNA of the CDR3: TGTGCCAGCAGCGTAGCGGGCGCGAACGATGCGCAGTACTTC. Its protein is CASSVAGANDAQYF.

As for this clonotype: The junction departs from the called germline gene at one end, perhaps through a read error. V is TRBV15 and J is TRBJ2-3; 8 bases map to TRBD2. Germline V gene lookup returns CDR1 LNHNV and CDR2 YYDKDF (reference sequence). This CDR3 is 14 amino acids long. The CDR3 protein is CAASGGSDTETQYF. Written as DNA, the CDR3 is TGTGCCGCCAGCGGGGGCAGCGACACAGAGACGCAGTATTTC.

The V and J genes are TRBV7-3 and TRBJ2-5; no clear D. This CDR3 spans 15 amino acids. CDR1 is SGHTA and CDR2 is FQGTGA in the germline V gene. V shed 4 bases and J shed 3 bases, with 15 bases lying between them. CDR3 coding DNA: TGTGCCAGCAGCTCAAGTGATGCGAAAAAAGAGACCCAGTACTTC. Its protein product is CASSSSDAKKETQYF.

CDR3 region: CASSQGRGAGWENIQYF. The CDR3 DNA reads as TGTGCCAGCAGTCAAGGAAGAGGGGCGGGGTGGGAAAACATTCAGTACTTC. The chain recombines TRBV12-3 or TRBV12-4 with TRBJ2-4; D may be TRBD2 (6 bases). V shed 5 bases and J shed 5 bases, with 22 bases lying between them. CDR3 size: 17 residues.

The table lists this clonotype with a count of one. An end of the junction does not agree with germline; a read error may underlie this. This chain links TRBV15 with TRBJ1-2; perhaps TRBD1 as D (5 bases). The CDR3 is 16 amino acids. Germline values: CDR1 LNHNV, CDR2 YYDKDF (reference sequence). For the CDR3, the DNA is TGTGCCAGCAGCTGCCGGGGCCGGGGCTTGGACTATGGCTACACCTTC. Translation gives CASSCRGRGLDYGYTF.